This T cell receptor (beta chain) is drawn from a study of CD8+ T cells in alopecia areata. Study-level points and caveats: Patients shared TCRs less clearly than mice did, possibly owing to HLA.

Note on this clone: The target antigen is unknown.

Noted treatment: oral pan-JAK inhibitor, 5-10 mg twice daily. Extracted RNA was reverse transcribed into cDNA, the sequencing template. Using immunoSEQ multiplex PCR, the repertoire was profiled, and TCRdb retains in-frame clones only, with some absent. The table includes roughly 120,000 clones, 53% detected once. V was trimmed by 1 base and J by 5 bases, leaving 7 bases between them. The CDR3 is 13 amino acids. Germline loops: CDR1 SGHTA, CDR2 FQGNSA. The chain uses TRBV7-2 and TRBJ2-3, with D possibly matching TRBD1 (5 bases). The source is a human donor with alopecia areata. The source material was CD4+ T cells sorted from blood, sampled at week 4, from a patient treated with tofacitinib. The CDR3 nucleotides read TGTGCCAGCAGCTTAGGTCAGGGAGATACGCAGTATTTT. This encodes CASSLGQGDTQYF.